This TCR beta chain was documented in a study of blood T cells in healthy people across ages. Study-wide points: Relative to aged donors, long-lived donors carried more naive CD4+ cells and displayed higher diversity.

Trimming removed 6 bases from V and 5 bases from J, with 17 bases in between. The CDR3 is 15 residues long. Germline V gives CDR1 SNHLY, CDR2 FYNNEI. PCR was performed a second time for roughly 7 to 11 cycles using a sample-barcoded 5' primer and a J-beta primer mix. TCRdb used MiXCR to reprocess the 5' RACE reads, holding one entry per CDR3 protein. Here the sample spans about 1,800,000 distinct CDR3 sequences, roughly 30% being singletons. This clonotype was seen only a few times. The antigen is undetermined. Sequenced sample: blood. This TCR came from a woman aged 25-40 years in good health. The chain recombines TRBV2 with TRBJ1-5; D gene ambiguous. This chain's CDR3 is CASSLREGSHQPQHF. In DNA, the CDR3 is TGTGCCAGCAGCCTCCGGGAAGGGTCGCATCAGCCCCAGCATTTT.